The text below deals with one T cell receptor beta chain. Its matching antigen is unknown. Germline V gives CDR1 SGHTA, CDR2 FQGNSA. This CDR3 spans 12 amino acids. Trimming removed 8 bases from V and 1 base from J, with 8 bases in between. The data were taken from a study of regulatory T cells in long-lasting Graves disease. Across the whole study: Persistence in Graves' disease denoted antithyroid drug use beyond 5 years alongside positive TSH receptor antibodies.

Study outcomes and limitations: In persistent patients, shared public clonotypes (around 2,600) outnumbered those in new patients (around 1,000). Persistent disease was associated with favored TRBV28 usage and with favored use of TRBJ1-2 and TRBJ2-5.

Time point: persistent/refractory GD, antithyroid drugs over 5 years with positive TRAb. RNA extracted from PBMCs served as the sequencing template. Investigators prepared the TCR beta libraries by applying iRepertoire HTBI primers and Arm-PCR of CDR3 regions. TCRdb re-analysed the multiplex PCR reads in MiXCR, keeping a single row per CDR3 protein. The sample lists roughly 450,000 distinct CDR3 sequences; 22% were seen once. The sequence was collected from a female donor with Graves disease. Material: peripheral blood mononuclear cells (PBMCs), obtained when the disease was refractory, from a patient treated with antithyroid drugs. The V gene is TRBV7-2, the J gene TRBJ2-5, with D possibly being TRBD1 (6 bases). CDR3 residues: CASWTAQETQYF. The CDR3 DNA sequence: TGTGCCAGCTGGACAGCCCAAGAGACCCAGTACTTC.